Reported below is one TCR beta chain. Original methodology: Amplification of reference gene primers was used by the study to estimate nucleated cell counts. Data came from immunoSEQ multiplex PCR; TCRdb stores just in-frame clones and leaves some out. The V and J calls and the clone size are those of that table, but D and trimming were determined from the DNA. The profile covers 200,000 to 300,000 clones, with around nine tenths appearing a single time and over 7.5% taken by the ten largest. V lost 6 bases, J lost 1 base, and 6 bases stayed unmatched. The germline CDR1 and CDR2 sequences are SEHNR and FQNEAQ (reference sequence). The CDR3 runs 15 residues. This sample was included in a study of blood T cell repertoires in COVID-19. In the study overall: Nucleic acid was either cDNA or gDNA, and it came from T cells, B-cell-depleted T cells, or PBMCs.

V gene TRBV7-9 combines with J gene TRBJ1-1; TRBD1 matches 9 bases. The receptor comes from a middle-aged man who had recovered from COVID-19. Material for sequencing was peripheral blood. CDR3 residues: CASRAGTGRNTEAFF. CDR3 bases: TGTGCCAGCAGGGCCGGGACAGGGAGGAACACTGAAGCTTTCTTT.